The rows below give T cell receptor beta chains drawn from one sample of a study of response to subunit inactivated influenza vaccine. MiXCR, run by TCRdb on the RT-PCR reads, gives a single entry per CDR3 protein. The sample has some 640,000 distinct CDR3 sequences, approximately 15% seen once. The material was PBMCs from blood, obtained 14 to 15 days before vaccination. Receptor source: a man in his forties or fifties who received an inactivated influenza vaccine. The CDR3 runs from the conserved cysteine through the conserved F or W.

TRBV3-1	16	TRBJ2-1	CASSPRDRGMYNEQFF
TRBV7-3	15	TRBJ2-7	CASSPGQGAEYEQYF
TRBV24-1	15	TRBJ2-3	CATSAASSGGDTQYF
TRBV5-1	16	TRBJ2-1	CASSLGFGGAYNEQFF
TRBV29-1	13	TRBJ2-1	CSVVAGGPVEQFF
TRBV9	15	TRBJ2-2	CASSVDRSGTGELFF
TRBV20-1	13	TRBJ1-2	CSARDTVLVGYTF
TRBV19	13	TRBJ2-1	CASRTGYGNEQFF
TRBV15	15	TRBJ2-7	CATSRTPTSNYEQYF
TRBV28	12	TRBJ2-1	CAISDAYNEQFF
TRBV13	14	TRBJ2-5	CASSSNMVGETQYF
TRBV12-3/TRBV12-4	13	TRBJ2-1	CASSFEGRNEQFF
TRBV7-2	13	TRBJ2-7	CASSSVEGGEQYF
TRBV24-1	15	TRBJ1-2	CATSDNRALPYGYTF
TRBV28	14	TRBJ1-2	CASSSPDRRYGYTF
TRBV9	16	TRBJ2-2	CASSVTWTGGTGELFF
TRBV3-1	14	TRBJ1-2	CASSYMTGGSGYTF
TRBV25-1	13	TRBJ2-1	CASSYIVYNEQFF
TRBV11-2	15	TRBJ2-1	CASSPRPGPSNEQFF
TRBV7-9	15	TRBJ2-2	CASSLVGGSTGELFF
TRBV6-1	12	TRBJ1-5	CASSDGDQPQHF
TRBV10-3	13	TRBJ1-6	CASGQSYNSPLHF
TRBV12-3/TRBV12-4	15	TRBJ2-3	CASTTGTGRTDTQYF
TRBV9	15	TRBJ2-1	CASSVLAGLNNEQFF
TRBV29-1	16	TRBJ2-5	CSVRVRTSGTGETQYF
TRBV6-2/TRBV6-3	13	TRBJ2-4	CASTDQGGNIQYF
TRBV7-9	15	TRBJ2-5	CASSRPRLVQETQYF
TRBV6-2/TRBV6-3	13	TRBJ2-5	CAGGLAAEETQYF
TRBV5-6	16	TRBJ2-3	CASTGGLAGFTDTQYF
TRBV30	16	TRBJ2-1	CAWSSMGQGSYNEQFF
TRBV6-2/TRBV6-3	14	TRBJ1-1	CASSYPGQNTEAFF
TRBV12-3/TRBV12-4	14	TRBJ2-1	CASTGTQRVNEQFF
TRBV28	13	TRBJ2-3	CASGVSFGDTQYF
TRBV15	14	TRBJ1-1	CATSRRGGWTKAFF
TRBV29-1	13	TRBJ2-7	CSVATGDTYEQYF
TRBV11-2	15	TRBJ2-3	CASSLAGIRTDTQYF
TRBV27	16	TRBJ2-7	CASSFSSGTSSYEQYF
TRBV4-2	16	TRBJ2-5	CASSQEGTSGGETQYF
TRBV2	12	TRBJ2-7	CASSDWGYEQYF
TRBV21-1	17	TRBJ2-3	CASSKRCGRALWYTQYF
TRBV20-1	16	TRBJ2-3	CCARSGSTGITDTQYF
TRBV7-2	14	TRBJ1-4	CASSLEQGARKLFF
TRBV5-1	15	TRBJ2-1	CASSLMSGSYNEQFF
TRBV3-1	14	TRBJ1-5	CASSQSGFGQPQHF
TRBV28	16	TRBJ1-5	CASSLRTGGGNQPQHF
TRBV20-1	14	TRBJ1-1	CSARDLRLNTEAFF
TRBV28	12	TRBJ2-1	CASKNSYKEQFF
TRBV5-1	16	TRBJ2-3	CASSLGVRGFEDTQYF
TRBV25-1	17	TRBJ2-3	CASSEEGTSAGTDTQYF
TRBV4-1	15	TRBJ1-1	CASSHGGRMNTEAFF
TRBV28	15	TRBJ2-2	CASATSGPNTGELFF
TRBV9	14	TRBJ1-1	CASSVAQGSTEAFF
TRBV5-6	14	TRBJ1-1	CASSRGKRVAEAFF
TRBV11-2	17	TRBJ2-6	CASSTRDGISGANVLTF
TRBV2	14	TRBJ2-5	CASKPRLAQETQYF
TRBV7-9	17	TRBJ1-4	CASRGRTADATNEKLFF
TRBV29-1	14	TRBJ2-1	CSATGGLGYNEQFF
TRBV20-1	14	TRBJ2-1	CSASPSAHYNEQFF